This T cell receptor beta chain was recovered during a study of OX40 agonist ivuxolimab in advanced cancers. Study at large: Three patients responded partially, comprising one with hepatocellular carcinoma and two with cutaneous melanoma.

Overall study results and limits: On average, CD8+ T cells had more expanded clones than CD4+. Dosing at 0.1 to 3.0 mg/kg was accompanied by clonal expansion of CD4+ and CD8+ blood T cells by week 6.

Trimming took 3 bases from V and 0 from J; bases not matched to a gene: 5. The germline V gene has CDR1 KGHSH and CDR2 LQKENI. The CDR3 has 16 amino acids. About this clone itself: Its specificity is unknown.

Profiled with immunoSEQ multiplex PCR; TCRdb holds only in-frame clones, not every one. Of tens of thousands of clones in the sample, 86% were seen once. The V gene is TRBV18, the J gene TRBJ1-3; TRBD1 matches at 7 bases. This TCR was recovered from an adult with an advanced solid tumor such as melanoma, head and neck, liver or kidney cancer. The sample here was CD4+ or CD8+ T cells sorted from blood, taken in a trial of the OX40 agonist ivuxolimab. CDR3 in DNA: TGTGCCAGCTCACCCGGACAGGCCCACTCTGGAAACACCATATATTTT. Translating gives CASSPGQAHSGNTIYF.